These T cell receptor beta chains were read from a single sample in a study of cytotoxic CD8 clonotypes in ibrutinib-treated CLL. TCRdb's table, derived via immunoSEQ multiplex PCR, lists solely in-frame clones and lacks some. In the table there are approximately 84,000 clones, around 83% of which are singletons. Sequencing was performed on PBMCs, taken before ibrutinib treatment. The origin of the receptors is a human donor with chronic lymphocytic leukemia. The CDR3 runs from the conserved cysteine through the conserved F or W. D genes are given only for firm matches. Clone size, where shown, is once, few, many, or a class for clones that have expanded.

TRBV7-7	NA	NA	TRBJ2-7	TGTGCCAGCAGCCAAGGCGTACTTGACTACGAGCAGTACTTC	CASSQGVLDYEQYF
TRBV5-1	NA	NA	TRBJ1-2	TGCGCCAGCAGCTTCACCAGGGGAGAGGGCTACACCTTC	CASSFTRGEGYTF
TRBV29-1	NA	NA	TRBJ1-2	TGCAGCCCCGGGGAGGGGGGGTATGGCTACACCTTC	CSPGEGGYGYTF
TRBV10-3	NA	NA	TRBJ2-7	TGTGCCATCAGTGAGTTGGAGGCGGGCGAGCAGTACTTC	CAISELEAGEQYF
TRBV4-2	NA	NA	TRBJ1-1	TGTGCCAGCAGCCAGTCGACAGGCCTCACTGAAGCTTTCTTT	CASSQSTGLTEAFF
TRBV10-3	NA	NA	TRBJ2-3	TGTGCCATCAGTGAGCCCCGAGGTGGGGAAGATACGCAGTATTTT	CAISEPRGGEDTQYF
TRBV6-5	NA	NA	TRBJ2-1	TGTGCCAGCAGTTATTTGTCATACTACAATGAGCAGTTCTTC	CASSYLSYYNEQFF
TRBV6-1	NA	few	TRBJ1-4	TGTGCCAGCCTCGCGACAGTCGAAAAACTGTTTTTT	CASLATVEKLFF
TRBV25-1	TRBD1	NA	TRBJ1-1	TGTGCCAGCAGTCCTATGACAGGGAGCACCCGACGGACTGAAGCTTTCTTT	CASSPMTGSTRRTEAFF
TRBV7-9	TRBD1	NA	TRBJ1-2	TGTGCCAGCAGCTTAGGACAGGGGATCTATGGCTACACCTTC	CASSLGQGIYGYTF
TRBV29-1	NA	NA	TRBJ2-5	TGCAGCGTTAAGGCCGCGAAAAAGCAAGAGACCCAGTACTTC	CSVKAAKKQETQYF
TRBV27	TRBD2	NA	TRBJ2-7	TGTGCCAGCAGTTTTTTCGCGGGAGGGAGGTACGAGCAGTACTTC	CASSFFAGGRYEQYF
TRBV27	NA	NA	TRBJ2-3	TGTGCCAGCAGTGCCATCAGGGGTCTCACAGATACGCAGTATTTT	CASSAIRGLTDTQYF
TRBV7-6	TRBD1	many	TRBJ1-5	TGTGCCAGCAGCTTGGGAAGACAGGGGGGCAATCAGCCCCAGCATTTT	CASSLGRQGGNQPQHF
TRBV6-5	NA	NA	TRBJ1-2	TGTGCCAGCAGTTACGTTCCCGGGACCCTTGGGGGCTACACCTTC	CASSYVPGTLGGYTF
TRBV9	NA	NA	TRBJ2-7	TGTGCCAGCAGCGTAGCCCCGCGGGGTACCTACGAGCAGTACTTC	CASSVAPRGTYEQYF
TRBV5-1	NA	NA	TRBJ1-3	TGCGCCAGCAGCTTGGCCGCTGTTGGCTTCACTGGAAACACCATATATTTT	CASSLAAVGFTGNTIYF
TRBV19	TRBD2	few	TRBJ2-1	TGTGCCAGTAGTATAGGGGGACTAGCGGGAACTGAGTTCTTC	CASSIGGLAGTEFF
TRBV5-1	NA	NA	TRBJ2-7	TGCGCCAGCAGCTTGGGGGACTCCCTACCCCCGACCTACGAGCAGTACTTC	CASSLGDSLPPTYEQYF
TRBV6-1	TRBD2	NA	TRBJ2-1	TGTGCCAGCAGCCGAGAGGGAGGGGACAATGAGCAGTTCTTC	CASSREGGDNEQFF
TRBV15	NA	NA	TRBJ1-3	TGTGCCACCAGCAGCGGTGGCTCTGGAAACACCATATATTTT	CATSSGGSGNTIYF
TRBV29-1	TRBD2	NA	TRBJ2-1	TGCAGCGTTGAAACTAGCGGGAGCCTATACAATGAGCAGTTCTTC	CSVETSGSLYNEQFF
TRBV7-8	NA	NA	TRBJ1-1	TGTGCCAGCAGCTTAGTTCCCGAACAGGGTACTTTCACTGAAGCTTTCTTT	CASSLVPEQGTFTEAFF
TRBV4-3	NA	NA	TRBJ2-1	TGCGCCAGCAGCCAAGTTCTGGATTGGAGCTCCTACAATGAGCAGTTCTTC	CASSQVLDWSSYNEQFF
TRBV9	NA	NA	TRBJ1-5	TGTGCCAGCAGCATAGACTTAAATCAGCCCCAGCATTTT	CASSIDLNQPQHF
TRBV5-6	NA	NA	TRBJ2-1	TGTGCCAGCAGCTTTGGGGGAAACAATGAGCAGTTCTTC	CASSFGGNNEQFF
TRBV7-8	NA	NA	TRBJ1-3	TGTGCCAGCAGCTACCTCGTCACCGCAGGGGGAAACACCATATATTTT	CASSYLVTAGGNTIYF
TRBV27	TRBD1	NA	TRBJ2-7	TGTGCCAGCAGTTCGACCGGGACAGGGCCATACCGCTCCTACGAGCAGTACTTC	CASSSTGTGPYRSYEQYF
TRBV5-1	NA	NA	TRBJ2-6	TGCGCCAGCAGCATACAGGGTTCGCGCGGGGCCAACGTCCTGACTTTC	CASSIQGSRGANVLTF
TRBV19	NA	NA	TRBJ2-1	TGTGCCAGTAGTTCCCTGAGCGGATACAATGAGCAGTTCTTC	CASSSLSGYNEQFF
TRBV19	NA	NA	TRBJ1-4	TGTGCCAGCACAAGCGGCAGCTCAGCAACTAATGAAAAACTGTTTTTT	CASTSGSSATNEKLFF
TRBV6-5	NA	NA	TRBJ1-2	TGTGCCAGCAGTTTAGGGACGGACTATGGCTACACCTTC	CASSLGTDYGYTF
TRBV5-6	NA	few	TRBJ1-5	TGTGCCAGCAGCTTGTTTTACAATAGCAATCAGCCCCAGCATTTT	CASSLFYNSNQPQHF
TRBV9	TRBD2	NA	TRBJ2-1	TGTGCCAGCAGCTCCCGTAGCGGGGAAGACCTTTACAATGAGCAGTTCTTC	CASSSRSGEDLYNEQFF
TRBV4-3	NA	few	TRBJ2-4	TGCGCCAGCAGCCAAGATGTCGGCTCCGGTGGAAACATTCAGTACTTC	CASSQDVGSGGNIQYF
TRBV18	NA	NA	TRBJ1-4	TGTGCCAGCTCACCCTTTACAGGAGATATAAATGAAAAACTGTTTTTT	CASSPFTGDINEKLFF
TRBV28	NA	NA	TRBJ1-1	TGTGCCAGCAGTTTATTTTGGAACACTGAAGCTTTCTTT	CASSLFWNTEAFF
TRBV5-1	TRBD1	NA	TRBJ1-2	TGCGCCAGCAGCTTCGGGACAGGGGTAAACTATGGCTACACCTTC	CASSFGTGVNYGYTF
TRBV6-6	TRBD1	NA	TRBJ1-2	TGTGCCAGCAGAGCTGACAGGGGGGATGGCTACACCTTC	CASRADRGDGYTF
TRBV5-6	NA	once	TRBJ1-4	TGTGCCAGCAGCTTATTCGAATTGGATGAAAAACTGTTTTTT	CASSLFELDEKLFF
TRBV27	TRBD2	NA	TRBJ2-3	TGTGCCAGCAGTTTATCGCCTAGCGGAAGCACAGATACGCAGTATTTT	CASSLSPSGSTDTQYF
TRBV6-5	NA	NA	TRBJ1-1	TGTGCCAGCAGTTACGGGACACCGAACACTGAAGCTTTCTTT	CASSYGTPNTEAFF
TRBV9	NA	few	TRBJ2-5	TGTGCCAGCAGCGTAGATAGGGAGACCCAGTACTTC	CASSVDRETQYF
TRBV5-1	NA	many	TRBJ2-7	TGCGCCAGCAGCTTAGTATTTGTGGGCAGCTCCTACGAGCAGTACTTC	CASSLVFVGSSYEQYF
TRBV11-3	NA	NA	TRBJ1-1	TGTGCCAGCAGCTTAGATCCCGGAGGGATGGACACTGAAGCTTTCTTT	CASSLDPGGMDTEAFF
TRBV7-9	NA	NA	TRBJ2-7	TGTGCCAGCAGCTTAATGGACGGAGCCTACGAGCAGTACTTC	CASSLMDGAYEQYF
TRBV5-1	TRBD1	NA	TRBJ1-4	TGCGCCAGCAGCTACGGGGGCTCCGGGACAGACGAAACTAATGAAAAACTGTTTTTT	CASSYGGSGTDETNEKLFF
TRBV4-1	TRBD2	NA	TRBJ2-1	TGCGCCAGCAGCCAAGGACGGGGGGGTGGCAATGAGCAGTTCTTC	CASSQGRGGGNEQFF